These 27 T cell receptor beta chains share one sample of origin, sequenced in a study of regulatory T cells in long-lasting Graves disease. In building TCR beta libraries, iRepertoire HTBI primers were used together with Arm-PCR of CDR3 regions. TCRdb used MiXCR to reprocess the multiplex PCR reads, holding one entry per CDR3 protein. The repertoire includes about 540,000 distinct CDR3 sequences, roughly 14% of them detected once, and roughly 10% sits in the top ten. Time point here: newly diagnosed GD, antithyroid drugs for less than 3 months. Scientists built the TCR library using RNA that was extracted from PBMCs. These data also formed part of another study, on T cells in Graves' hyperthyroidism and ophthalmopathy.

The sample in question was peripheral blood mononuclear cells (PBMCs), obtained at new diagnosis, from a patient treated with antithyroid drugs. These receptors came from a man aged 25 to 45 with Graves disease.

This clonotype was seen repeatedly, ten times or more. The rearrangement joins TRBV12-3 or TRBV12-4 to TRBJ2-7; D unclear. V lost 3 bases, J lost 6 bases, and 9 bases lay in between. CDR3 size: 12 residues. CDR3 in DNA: TGTGCCAGCAGTTTTTTAGGGATCGAGCAGTACTTC. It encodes CASSFLGIEQYF.

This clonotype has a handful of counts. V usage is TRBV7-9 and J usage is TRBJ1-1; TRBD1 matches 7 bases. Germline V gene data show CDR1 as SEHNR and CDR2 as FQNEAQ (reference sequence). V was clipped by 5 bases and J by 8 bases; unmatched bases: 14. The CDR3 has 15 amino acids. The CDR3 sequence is CASSHGTAYFGEAFF. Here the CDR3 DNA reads TGTGCCAGCAGCCATGGGACAGCATATTTCGGGGAAGCTTTCTTT.

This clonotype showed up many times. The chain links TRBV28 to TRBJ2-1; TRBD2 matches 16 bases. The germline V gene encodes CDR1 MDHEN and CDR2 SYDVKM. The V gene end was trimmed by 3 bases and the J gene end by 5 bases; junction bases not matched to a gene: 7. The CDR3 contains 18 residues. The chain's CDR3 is CASSLGLAGGFRDNEQFF. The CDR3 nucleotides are TGTGCCAGCAGTTTGGGACTAGCGGGAGGGTTTCGGGACAATGAGCAGTTCTTC.

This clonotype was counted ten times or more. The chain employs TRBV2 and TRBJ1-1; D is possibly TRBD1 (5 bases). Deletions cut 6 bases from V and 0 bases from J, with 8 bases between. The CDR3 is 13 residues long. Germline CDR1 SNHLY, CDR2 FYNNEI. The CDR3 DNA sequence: TGTGCCAGCAGATTGGACATGAACACTGAAGCTTTCTTT. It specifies CASRLDMNTEAFF.

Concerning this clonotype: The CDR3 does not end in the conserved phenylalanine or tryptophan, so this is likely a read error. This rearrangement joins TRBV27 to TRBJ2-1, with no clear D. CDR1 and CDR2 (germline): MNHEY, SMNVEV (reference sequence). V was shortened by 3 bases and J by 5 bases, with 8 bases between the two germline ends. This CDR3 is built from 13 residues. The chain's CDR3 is CASSFVPNNEQFL. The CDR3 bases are TGTGCCAGCAGTTTTGTACCCAACAATGAGCAGTTCCTC.

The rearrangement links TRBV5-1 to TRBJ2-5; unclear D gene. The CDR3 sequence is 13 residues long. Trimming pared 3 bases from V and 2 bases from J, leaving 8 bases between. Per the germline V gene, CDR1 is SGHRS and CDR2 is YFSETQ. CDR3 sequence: CASSSGIQETQYF. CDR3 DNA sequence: TGCGCCAGCAGCTCCGGAATACAAGAGACCCAGTACTTC.

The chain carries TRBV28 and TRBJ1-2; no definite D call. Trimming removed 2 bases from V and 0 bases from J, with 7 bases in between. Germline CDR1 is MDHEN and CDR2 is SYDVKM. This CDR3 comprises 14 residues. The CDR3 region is CASSLIGSNYGYTF. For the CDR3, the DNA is TGTGCCAGCAGTTTAATTGGGTCTAACTATGGCTACACCTTC.

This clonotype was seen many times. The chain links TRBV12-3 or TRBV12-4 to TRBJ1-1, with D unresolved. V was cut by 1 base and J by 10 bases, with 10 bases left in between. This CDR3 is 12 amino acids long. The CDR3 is CASSLGSYGAFF. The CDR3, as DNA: TGTGCCAGCAGTTTAGGGTCGTACGGAGCTTTCTTT.

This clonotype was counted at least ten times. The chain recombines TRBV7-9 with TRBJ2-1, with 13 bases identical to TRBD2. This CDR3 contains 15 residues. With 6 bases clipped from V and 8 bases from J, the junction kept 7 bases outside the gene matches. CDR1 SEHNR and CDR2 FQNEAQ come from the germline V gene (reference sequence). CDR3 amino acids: CASSRTSGSLYEQFF. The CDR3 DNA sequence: TGTGCCAGCAGTCGGACTAGCGGGAGTCTATATGAGCAGTTCTTC.

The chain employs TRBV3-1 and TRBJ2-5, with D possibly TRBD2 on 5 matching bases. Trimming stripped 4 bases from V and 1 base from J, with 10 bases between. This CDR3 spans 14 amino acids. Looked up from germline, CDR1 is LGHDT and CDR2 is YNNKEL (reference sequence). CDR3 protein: CASSLVAFQETQYF. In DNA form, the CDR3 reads TGTGCCAGCAGCCTCGTAGCGTTCCAAGAGACCCAGTACTTC.

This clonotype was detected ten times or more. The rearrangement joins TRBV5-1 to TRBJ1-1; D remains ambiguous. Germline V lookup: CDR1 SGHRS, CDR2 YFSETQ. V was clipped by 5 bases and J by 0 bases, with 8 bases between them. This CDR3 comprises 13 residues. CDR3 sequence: CASRREMNTEAFF. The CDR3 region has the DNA TGCGCCAGCAGAAGAGAAATGAACACTGAAGCTTTCTTT. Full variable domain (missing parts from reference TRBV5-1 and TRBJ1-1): KAGVTQTPRYLIKTRGQQVTLSCSPISGHRSVSWYQQTPGQGLQFLFEYFSETQRNKGNFPGRFSGRQFSNSRSEMNVSTLELGDSALYLCASRREMNTEAFFGQGTRLTVV.

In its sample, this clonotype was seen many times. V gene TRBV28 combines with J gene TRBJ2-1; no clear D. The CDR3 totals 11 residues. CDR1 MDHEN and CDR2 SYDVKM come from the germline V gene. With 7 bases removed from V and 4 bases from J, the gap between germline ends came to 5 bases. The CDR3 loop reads CASKSYNEQFF. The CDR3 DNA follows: TGTGCCAGCAAGTCGTACAATGAGCAGTTCTTC.

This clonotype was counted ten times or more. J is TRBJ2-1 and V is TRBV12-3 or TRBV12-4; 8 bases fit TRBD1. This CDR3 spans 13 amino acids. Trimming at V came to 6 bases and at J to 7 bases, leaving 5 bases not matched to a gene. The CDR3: CASSPTGVNEQFF. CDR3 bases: TGTGCCAGCAGCCCGACAGGGGTAAATGAGCAGTTCTTC.

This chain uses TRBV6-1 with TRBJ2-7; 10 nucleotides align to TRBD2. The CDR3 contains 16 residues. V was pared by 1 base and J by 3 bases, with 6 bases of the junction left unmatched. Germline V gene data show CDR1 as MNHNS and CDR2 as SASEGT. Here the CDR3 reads CASSEGVSSGSYEQYF. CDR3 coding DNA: TGTGCCAGCAGTGAAGGGGTGTCTAGCGGGAGCTACGAGCAGTACTTC.

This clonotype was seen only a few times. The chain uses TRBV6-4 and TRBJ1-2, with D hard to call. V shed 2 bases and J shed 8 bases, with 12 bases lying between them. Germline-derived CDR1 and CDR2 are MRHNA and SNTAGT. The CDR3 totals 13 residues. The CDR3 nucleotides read TGTGCCAGCAGTGACGCACGGTCTAGCGGCTACACCTTC. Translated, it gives CASSDARSSGYTF.

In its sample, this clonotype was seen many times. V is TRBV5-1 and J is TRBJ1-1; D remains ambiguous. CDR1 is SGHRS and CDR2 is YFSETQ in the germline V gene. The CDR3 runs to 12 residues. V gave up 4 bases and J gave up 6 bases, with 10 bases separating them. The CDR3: CASSPDVSEAFF. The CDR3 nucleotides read TGCGCCAGCAGCCCGGATGTCTCTGAAGCTTTCTTT. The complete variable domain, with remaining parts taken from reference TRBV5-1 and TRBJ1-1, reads KAGVTQTPRYLIKTRGQQVTLSCSPISGHRSVSWYQQTPGQGLQFLFEYFSETQRNKGNFPGRFSGRQFSNSRSEMNVSTLELGDSALYLCASSPDVSEAFFGQGTRLTVV.

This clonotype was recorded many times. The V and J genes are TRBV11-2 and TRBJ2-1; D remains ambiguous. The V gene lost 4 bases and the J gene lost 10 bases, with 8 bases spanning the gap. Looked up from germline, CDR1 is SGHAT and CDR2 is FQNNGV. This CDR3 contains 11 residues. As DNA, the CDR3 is TGTGCCAGCAGCTCGGTGAGAGAGCAGTTCTTC. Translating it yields CASSSVREQFF.

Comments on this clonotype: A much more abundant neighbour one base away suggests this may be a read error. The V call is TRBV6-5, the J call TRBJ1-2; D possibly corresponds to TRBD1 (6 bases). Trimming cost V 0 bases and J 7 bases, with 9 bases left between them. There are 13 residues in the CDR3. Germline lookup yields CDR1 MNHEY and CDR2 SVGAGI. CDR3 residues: CASSYSGGSGYTF. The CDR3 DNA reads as TGTGCCAGCAGTTACTCGGGGGGCAGTGGCTACACCTTC.

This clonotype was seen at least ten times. The CDR3 DNA sequence: TGTGCCATCAGGGACGTCGAAGAGACCCAGTACTTC. The encoded protein is CAIRDVEETQYF. The gene calls are TRBV10-3 and TRBJ2-5; D is unclear. CDR3 size: 12 residues. With 6 bases removed from V and 3 bases from J, the gap between germline ends came to 8 bases. The germline gives CDR1 ENHRY, CDR2 SYGVKD.

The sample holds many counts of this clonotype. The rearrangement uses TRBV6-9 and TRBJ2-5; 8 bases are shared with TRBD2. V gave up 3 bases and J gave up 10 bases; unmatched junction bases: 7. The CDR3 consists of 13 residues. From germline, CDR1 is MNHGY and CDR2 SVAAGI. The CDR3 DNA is TGTGCCAGCAGTTACGCCGGGACTAGTGTCCAGTACTTC. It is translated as CASSYAGTSVQYF.

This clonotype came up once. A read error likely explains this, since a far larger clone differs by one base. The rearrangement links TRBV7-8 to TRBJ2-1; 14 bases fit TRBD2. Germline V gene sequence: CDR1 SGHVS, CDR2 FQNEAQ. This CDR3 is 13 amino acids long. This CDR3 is CASSDRLAGGRIF. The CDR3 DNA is TGTGCCAGCAGCGACCGACTAGCGGGAGGGAGGATCTTC.

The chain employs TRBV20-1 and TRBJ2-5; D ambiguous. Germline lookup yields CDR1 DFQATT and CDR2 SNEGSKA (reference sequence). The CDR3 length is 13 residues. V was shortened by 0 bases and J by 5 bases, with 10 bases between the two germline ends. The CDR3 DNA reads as TGCAGTGCTAGAGATATTCTCGGGGAGACCCAGTACTTC. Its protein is CSARDILGETQYF.

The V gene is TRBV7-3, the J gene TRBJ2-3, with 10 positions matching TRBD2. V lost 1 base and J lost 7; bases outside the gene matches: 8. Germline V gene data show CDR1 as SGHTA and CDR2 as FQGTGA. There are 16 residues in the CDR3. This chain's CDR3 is CASSLSWASGSYTQYF. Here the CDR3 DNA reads TGTGCCAGCAGCTTAAGTTGGGCTAGCGGGAGTTATACGCAGTATTTT. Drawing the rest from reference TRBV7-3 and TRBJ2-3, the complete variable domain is GAGVSQTPSNKVTEKGKYVELRCDPISGHTALYWYRQSLGQGPEFLIYFQGTGAADDSGLPNDRFFAVRPEGSVSTLKIQRTERGDSAVYLCASSLSWASGSYTQYFGPGTRLTVL.

The CDR3 nucleotides read TGTGCCAGCAGCTTGGAGGTCCTTGCCACCGGGGAGCTGTTTTTT. Translating gives CASSLEVLATGELFF. V gene TRBV5-5 combines with J gene TRBJ2-2; D unclear. The V gene's germline CDR1 is SGHKS and CDR2 YYEKEE (reference sequence). CDR3 length equals 15 residues. Trimming removed 0 bases from V and 4 bases from J, with 10 bases in between. Using reference TRBV5-5 and TRBJ2-2 for the parts outside the CDR3, the full variable domain is DAGVTQSPTHLIKTRGQQVTLRCSPISGHKSVSWYQQVLGQGPQFIFQYYEKEERGRGNFPDRFSARQFPNYSSELNVNALLLGDSALYLCASSLEVLATGELFFGEGSRLTVL.

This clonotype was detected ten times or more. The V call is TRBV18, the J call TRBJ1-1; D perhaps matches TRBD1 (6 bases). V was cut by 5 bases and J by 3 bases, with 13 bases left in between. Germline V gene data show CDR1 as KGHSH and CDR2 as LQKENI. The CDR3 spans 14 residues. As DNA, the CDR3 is TGTGCCAGCTCAGCACAGGGAGTGGACACTGAAGCTTTCTTT. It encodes CASSAQGVDTEAFF. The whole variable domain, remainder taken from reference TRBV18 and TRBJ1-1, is NAGVMQNPRHLVRRRGQEARLRCSPMKGHSHVYWYRQLPEEGLKFMVYLQKENIIDESGMPKERFSAEFPKEGPSILRIQQVVRGDSAAYFCASSAQGVDTEAFFGQGTRLTVV.

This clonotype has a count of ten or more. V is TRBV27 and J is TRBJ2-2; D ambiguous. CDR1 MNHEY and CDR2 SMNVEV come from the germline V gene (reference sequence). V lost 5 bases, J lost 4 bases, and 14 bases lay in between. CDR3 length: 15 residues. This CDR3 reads CASSQTPGRTGELFF. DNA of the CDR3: TGTGCCAGCAGTCAAACCCCGGGTCGCACCGGGGAGCTGTTTTTT.

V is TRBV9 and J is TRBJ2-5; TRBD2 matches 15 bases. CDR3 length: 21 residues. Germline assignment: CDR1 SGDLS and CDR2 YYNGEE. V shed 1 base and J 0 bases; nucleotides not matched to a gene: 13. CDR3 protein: CASSVNPQTGTSGRYQETQYF. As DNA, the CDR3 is TGTGCCAGCAGCGTAAACCCGCAGACCGGGACTAGCGGGAGGTACCAAGAGACCCAGTACTTC.